These 8 T cell receptor beta chains came from one sample sequenced in a study of response to subunit inactivated influenza vaccine. One entry per CDR3 protein results from TCRdb running MiXCR on the RT-PCR reads. The sample shows roughly 710,000 distinct CDR3 sequences, around 13% of them seen only once. Material: PBMCs from blood, obtained around 15 days before vaccination. Receptors were obtained from a man in his forties or fifties who received an inactivated influenza vaccine.

This clonotype was counted between two and nine times. The chain uses TRBV6-1 and TRBJ2-3; D tentatively fits TRBD1 or TRBD2 (7 bases each). Germline CDR1 and CDR2: MNHNS and SASEGT. V lost 8 bases to trimming and J lost 0 bases, with 15 bases between them. The CDR3 sequence is 15 residues long. CDR3 DNA: TGTGCCAGCGGAAGCGGGACAGCTAGCACAGATACGCAGTATTTT. Its translation is CASGSGTASTDTQYF.

This clonotype has more than one count but fewer than ten. The chain carries TRBV12-3 or TRBV12-4 and TRBJ1-5, with 8 bases fitting TRBD1. The CDR3 runs 14 residues. V dropped 5 bases and J dropped 2; count of bases not matched to a gene: 2. Written as DNA, the CDR3 is TGTGCCAGCAGTATGACAGGGGGCAATCAGCCCCAGCATTTT. Translating it yields CASSMTGGNQPQHF.

The V and J genes are TRBV5-1 and TRBJ1-3; tentatively, D is TRBD1 (5 bases). The CDR3 length is 16 residues. Trimming shortened V by 4 bases and J by 2 bases, and 16 bases separated the two germline ends. Germline loops: CDR1 SGHRS, CDR2 YFSETQ. The CDR3 nucleotides are TGCGCCAGCAGCCAATTTACAGGACAAGCTGGAAACACCATATATTTT. Translated: CASSQFTGQAGNTIYF.

This chain joins TRBV4-3 and TRBJ2-1; D may match TRBD1 or TRBD2 (5 bases each). V lost 2 bases, J lost 7 bases, and 15 bases lay in between. CDR1 is LGHNA and CDR2 is YSLEER in the germline V gene. CDR3 length equals 15 residues. CDR3 DNA sequence: TGCGCCAGCAGCCAAAGCCCCGGGACCCATAATGAGCAGTTCTTC. This translates into CASSQSPGTHNEQFF.

The CDR3 region has the DNA TGCAGTGCTACCCTAGCGGGAGGGCCCACAACTACAGATACGCAGTATTTT. The encoded protein is CSATLAGGPTTTDTQYF. The chain links TRBV20-1 to TRBJ2-3; 12 positions match TRBD2. With V trimmed by 4 bases and J by 3 bases, 11 bases remained unmatched. The CDR3 contains 17 residues. Germline V CDR1 and CDR2: DFQATT, SNEGSKA (reference sequence).

Only a few counts were recorded for this clonotype. The chain combines TRBV28 with TRBJ2-6; D is unresolved. Between the trimmed V and J ends, which lost 1 base and 0 bases, there was a span of 7 bases. Looked up from germline, CDR1 is MDHEN and CDR2 is SYDVKM. CDR3 length: 16 residues. The CDR3 spells CASSLLVISGANVLTF. The CDR3 DNA reads TGTGCCAGCAGTTTATTGGTTATCTCTGGGGCCAACGTCCTGACTTTC.

Only a few counts were recorded for this clonotype. V and J are TRBV11-1 and TRBJ1-1, with D unclear. The CDR3 extends over 15 amino acids. The V end lost 5 bases, the J end lost 1 base, and 14 bases lay between the germline ends. The V gene's germline CDR1 is SGHAT and CDR2 FQDESV (reference sequence). CDR3 protein: CASSPTQTENTEAFF. The DNA for the CDR3 is TGTGCCAGCAGCCCAACCCAGACGGAGAACACTGAAGCTTTCTTT.

In its sample, this clonotype was seen a few times. V gene TRBV7-3 combines with J gene TRBJ2-1, with D perhaps matching TRBD2 (6 bases). Looked up from germline, CDR1 is SGHTA and CDR2 is FQGTGA. The CDR3 consists of 17 residues. The germline V and J ends were trimmed by 5 bases and 0 bases, with 17 bases remaining between them. CDR3 protein: CASSPGGTYYSYNEQFF. The CDR3 nucleotides read TGTGCCAGCAGCCCCGGCGGGACTTACTACTCCTACAATGAGCAGTTCTTC.